The present T cell receptor (beta chain) was sequenced within a study of T-cell memory formation after mild COVID-19. For the study at large: TCR clusters were mostly donor specific.

Study conclusions and caveats: Contracting clones localized mainly to CM and EM when CD4+ and mainly to EMRA when CD8+. Clones that shrank (day 15 to 85) were balanced CD4/CD8, whereas later expanders leaned CD4+.

In regard to this clonotype: Its antigen is unidentified.

TCR alpha and TCR beta cDNA libraries with sample barcodes and UMIs came from 5'RACE using constant-segment primers. A single record per CDR3 protein comes from TCRdb applying MiXCR to the 5' RACE reads. Of roughly 380,000 distinct CDR3 sequences listed, 25% to 30% are singletons. Germline CDR1 MNHEY, CDR2 SVGEGT. The CDR3 is made up of 13 amino acids. The V end lost 7 bases, the J end lost 0 bases, and 10 bases lay between the germline ends. The receptor was derived from an adult woman who had mild COVID-19 (a few samples of this study predate the infection). Cell type and time point are not known. This chain joins TRBV6-2 or TRBV6-3 and TRBJ2-7, with TRBD2 as a possible D gene (5 bases). The sample comprised PBMCs or a T cell subset sorted from them (not recorded which). The CDR3 DNA is TGTGCCAGCACTTCGGGAATCTCCTACGAGCAGTACTTC. Its translation is CASTSGISYEQYF.